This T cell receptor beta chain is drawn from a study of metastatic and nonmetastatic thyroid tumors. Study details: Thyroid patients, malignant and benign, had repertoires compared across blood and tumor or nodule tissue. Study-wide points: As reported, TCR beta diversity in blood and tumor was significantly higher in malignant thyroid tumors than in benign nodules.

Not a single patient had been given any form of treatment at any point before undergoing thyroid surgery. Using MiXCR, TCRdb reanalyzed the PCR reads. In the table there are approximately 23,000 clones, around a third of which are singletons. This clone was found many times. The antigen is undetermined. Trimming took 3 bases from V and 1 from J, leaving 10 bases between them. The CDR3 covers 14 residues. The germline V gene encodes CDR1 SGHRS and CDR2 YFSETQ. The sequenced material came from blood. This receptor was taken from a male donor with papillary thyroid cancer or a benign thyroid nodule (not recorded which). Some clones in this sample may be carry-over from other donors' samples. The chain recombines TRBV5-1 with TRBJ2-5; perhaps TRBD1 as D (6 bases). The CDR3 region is CASSSTGIQETQYF. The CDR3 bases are TGCGCCAGCAGCTCAACAGGGATCCAAGAGACCCAGTACTTC.